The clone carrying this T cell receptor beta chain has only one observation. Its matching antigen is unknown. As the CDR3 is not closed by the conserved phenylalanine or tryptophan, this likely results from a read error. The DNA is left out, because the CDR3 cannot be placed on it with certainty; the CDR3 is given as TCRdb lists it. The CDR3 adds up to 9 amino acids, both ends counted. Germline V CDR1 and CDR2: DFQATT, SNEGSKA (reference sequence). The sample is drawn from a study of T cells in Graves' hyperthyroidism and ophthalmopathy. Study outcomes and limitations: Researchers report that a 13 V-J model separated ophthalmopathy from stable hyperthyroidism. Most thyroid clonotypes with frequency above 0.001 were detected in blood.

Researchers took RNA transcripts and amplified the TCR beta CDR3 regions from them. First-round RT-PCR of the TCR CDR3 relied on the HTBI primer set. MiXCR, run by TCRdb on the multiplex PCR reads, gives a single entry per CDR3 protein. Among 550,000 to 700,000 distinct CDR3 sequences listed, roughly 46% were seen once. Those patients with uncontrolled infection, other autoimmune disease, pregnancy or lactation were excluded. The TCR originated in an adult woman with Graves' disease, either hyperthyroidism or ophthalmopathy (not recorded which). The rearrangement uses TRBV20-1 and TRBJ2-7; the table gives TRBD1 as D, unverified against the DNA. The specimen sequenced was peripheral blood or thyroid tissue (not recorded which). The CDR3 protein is CSALLGDGT.